These 5 T cell receptor beta chains were all obtained from the same sample, sequenced in a study of blood T cells in healthy people across ages. PCR was performed a second time for about 7 to 11 cycles using a sample-barcoded 5' primer and a J-beta primer mix. In TCRdb, the 5' RACE reads were re-called with MiXCR into one record per CDR3 protein. The sample lists almost 300,000 distinct CDR3 sequences; 25% to 30% were seen once. Material: blood. These TCRs come from a woman in her 70s in good health.

This clonotype was seen a few times. The genes are TRBV28 and TRBJ2-1; TRBD1 is a possible D gene (6 bases). Germline CDR1 MDHEN, CDR2 SYDVKM. V lost 6 bases, J lost 10 bases, and 13 bases lay in between. The CDR3 has 12 residues. The CDR3 sequence is CASRQGSGEQFF. In nucleotides, the CDR3 is TGTGCCAGCAGACAGGGATCCGGCGAGCAGTTCTTC.

The V gene is TRBV20-1, the J gene TRBJ1-3; no firm D call. Trimming took off 0 bases at V and 8 bases at J, with 8 bases between the two ends. Germline CDR1 is DFQATT and CDR2 is SNEGSKA (reference sequence). There are 12 residues in the CDR3. DNA of the CDR3: TGCAGTGCTAGAGATTTAGGAGACACCATATATTTT. Its protein product is CSARDLGDTIYF.

This rearrangement joins TRBV5-5 to TRBJ1-2; TRBD1 agrees at 7 bases. Germline CDR1 is SGHKS and CDR2 is YYEKEE (reference sequence). With 0 bases clipped from V and 5 bases from J, the junction kept 4 bases outside the gene matches. The CDR3 runs 14 residues. This chain's CDR3 is CASSLGQGHYGYTF. CDR3 in DNA: TGTGCCAGCAGCTTGGGACAGGGCCATTATGGCTACACCTTC.

The chain employs TRBV11-2 and TRBJ1-4; TRBD1 is a possible D gene (5 bases). The CDR3 is 15 residues long. The V gene lost 1 base and the J gene lost 7 bases, with 13 bases spanning the gap. Per the germline V gene, CDR1 is SGHAT and CDR2 is FQNNGV. CDR3 in amino acids: CASSLGTGYREKLFF. CDR3 nucleotide sequence: TGTGCCAGCAGCTTAGGAACAGGTTACCGTGAAAAACTGTTTTTT.

The chain joins TRBV27 to TRBJ2-1; TRBD2 aligns across 11 bases. The germline CDR1 and CDR2 sequences are MNHEY and SMNVEV (reference sequence). This CDR3 has 16 amino acids. With 3 bases clipped from V and 4 bases from J, the junction kept 5 bases outside the gene matches. CDR3 in amino acids: CASSLFGTSGYNEQFF. The CDR3 region has the DNA TGTGCCAGCAGTTTGTTCGGGACTAGCGGATACAATGAGCAGTTCTTC.